A single count supports the clone carrying this T cell receptor (beta chain). Germline CDR1 and CDR2: SGHRS and YFSETQ. The J segment lost 7 bases and the V segment lost 5 bases, leaving 9 bases of the junction unmatched. This CDR3 comprises 14 residues. A quantity of roughly 0.5 to 1 ug RNA underwent reverse transcription using random hexamers. TCRdb reanalysed the immunoSEQ multiplex PCR reads using MiXCR and keeps one entry per CDR3 protein. This table has over 140,000 distinct CDR3 sequences, about 95% appearing once. This specimen comes from a study of CD8 T cells in Susac syndrome. Whole-study context: Within the sequenced group of Susac syndrome patients, more than 5 showed active disease and fewer than 10 were in remission. Treatment status at blood draw for the Susac syndrome patients was therapy-naive, corticosteroids, or intravenous immunoglobulin alone.

TEMRA cells were enriched by FACS, and CD4+ and CD8+ T cells were negatively isolated. The sample was CD4+ T cells from PBMCs. J is TRBJ1-2 and V is TRBV5-1; 9 bases fit TRBD1. The clonotype was recovered from a human donor with Susac syndrome. CDR3 residues: CASRDGQGFRGYTF. The DNA for the CDR3 is TGCGCCAGCAGGGACGGACAGGGGTTCCGTGGCTACACCTTC.